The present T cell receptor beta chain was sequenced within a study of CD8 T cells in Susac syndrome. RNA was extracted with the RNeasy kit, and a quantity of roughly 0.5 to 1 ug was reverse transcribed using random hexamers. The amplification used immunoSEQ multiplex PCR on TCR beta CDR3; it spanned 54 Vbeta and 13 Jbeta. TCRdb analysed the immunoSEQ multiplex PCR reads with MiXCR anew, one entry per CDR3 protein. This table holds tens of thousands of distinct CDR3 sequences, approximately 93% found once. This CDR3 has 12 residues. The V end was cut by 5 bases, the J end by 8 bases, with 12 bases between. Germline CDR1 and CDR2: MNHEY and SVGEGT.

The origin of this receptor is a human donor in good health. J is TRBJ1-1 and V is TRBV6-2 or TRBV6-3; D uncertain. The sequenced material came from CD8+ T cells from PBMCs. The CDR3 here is CASSHHTEEAFF. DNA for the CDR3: TGTGCCAGCAGTCACCATACGGAGGAAGCTTTCTTT.